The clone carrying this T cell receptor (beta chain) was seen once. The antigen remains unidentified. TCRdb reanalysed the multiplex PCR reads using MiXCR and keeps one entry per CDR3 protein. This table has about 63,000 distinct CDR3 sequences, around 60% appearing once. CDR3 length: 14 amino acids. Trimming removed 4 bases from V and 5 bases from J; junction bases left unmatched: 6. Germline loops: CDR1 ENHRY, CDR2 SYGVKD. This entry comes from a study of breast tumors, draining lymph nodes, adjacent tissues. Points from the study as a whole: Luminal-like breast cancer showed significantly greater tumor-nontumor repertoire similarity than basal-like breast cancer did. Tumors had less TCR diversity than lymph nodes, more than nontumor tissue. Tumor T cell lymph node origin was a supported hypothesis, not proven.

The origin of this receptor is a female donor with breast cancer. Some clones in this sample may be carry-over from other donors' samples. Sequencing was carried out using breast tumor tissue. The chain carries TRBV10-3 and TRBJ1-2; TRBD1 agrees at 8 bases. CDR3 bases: TGTGCCATCAGTGTTACAGGGGGGAGTTATGGCTACACCTTC. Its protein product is CAISVTGGSYGYTF.